This TCR beta chain originates from a study of beta chain features in type 1 diabetes. As for the study in general: Examination spanned 100 million to 130 million sorted cells from all samples.

The investigators reverse transcribed all of the isolated RNA, so they sequenced expressed TCRB transcripts. Libraries were prepared by immunoSEQ multiplex PCR; TCRdb keeps only in-frame clonotypes and omits some of them. The data contain under 300,000 clones, around 22% of them singletons. CDR1 and CDR2 (germline): SGHNT, YYREEE (reference sequence). Unmatched junction bases numbered 4, after V lost 0 bases and J lost 8 bases. The CDR3 consists of 13 residues. Study outcomes and limitations: Shortening that was moderate but significant affected the TCRB CDR3s of Type 1 diabetes patients in all four CD4+ subsets. Whether HLA type influences TCRB rearrangement remained unresolved here. The study found that naive, central memory and Treg TCRB repertoires appeared more similar in patients than in healthy donors.

Based on CD45RO/CCR7/CD25/CD127/CD95/CD27, CD4+ regulatory, stem cell-like memory, naive and central memory cells were sorted. Only one count was recorded for this clone. The antigen remains undetermined. The sequencing sample was made of naive CD4+ T cells from blood. The chain is built from TRBV5-4 and TRBJ1-2; 7 positions match TRBD1. This sequence was found in a woman under 40 with type 1 diabetes. As DNA, the CDR3 is TGTGCCAGCAGCTTGGAGACAGGGTTAGGCTACACCTTC. Protein: CASSLETGLGYTF.